This passage covers 27 T cell receptor beta chains from one sample sequenced in a study of OX40 agonist ivuxolimab in advanced cancers. Profiled with immunoSEQ multiplex PCR; TCRdb holds only in-frame clones, not every one. The sample carries tens of thousands of clones, roughly 88% recorded once. The input for sequencing was CD4+ or CD8+ T cells sorted from blood, taken in a trial of the OX40 agonist ivuxolimab. The receptors derive from an adult with an advanced solid tumor such as melanoma, head and neck, liver or kidney cancer.

CDR3 loop: CASSQQGFRYEQYF. As DNA, the CDR3 is TGTGCCAGCAGCCAACAAGGTTTTCGCTACGAGCAGTACTTC. The chain links TRBV14 to TRBJ2-7; D unclear. The CDR3 runs 14 residues. Germline CDR1 SGHDN, CDR2 FVKESK. V was pared by 2 bases and J by 3 bases, with 11 bases between.

The rearrangement joins TRBV21-1 to TRBJ2-3; the table's D call of TRBD2 was not tested on the DNA. TRBV21-1 is given as a pseudogene. The CDR3 contains 16 residues. DNA of the CDR3: TGTGCCCGCACTAGCGGGAGGGGTAAATGTGTGGATACGCAGTATTTT. It translates to CARTSGRGKCVDTQYF.

This chain links TRBV11-3 with TRBJ2-3, with 10 bases fitting TRBD1. There are 17 residues in the CDR3. V trimming: 1 base; J trimming: 3 bases; junction bases outside the gene matches: 7. CDR1 and CDR2 from the germline V gene are SGHNT and YENEEA. DNA of the CDR3: TGTGCCAGCAGCTTAGTTACCGGGACAGGGGAAACAGATACGCAGTATTTT. It translates to CASSLVTGTGETDTQYF.

The chain couples TRBV25-1 to TRBJ1-2, with D possibly TRBD1 on 5 matching bases. The CDR3 is 15 amino acids. The V gene lost 0 bases and the J gene lost 1 base, with 9 bases spanning the gap. CDR1 and CDR2 from the germline V gene are MGHDK and SYGVNS. CDR3 loop: CASSEYGGINYGYTF. CDR3 in DNA: TGTGCCAGCAGTGAATACGGGGGGATTAACTATGGCTACACCTTC.

The chain has TRBV5-1 and TRBJ2-5; a weak D match, TRBD1 (6 bases). The DNA end is a closer match to TRBJ2-7, so the J assignment may be wrong. CDR3 length: 15 residues. CDR1 is SGHRS, CDR2 YFSETQ, per germline. CDR3 sequence (DNA): TGCGCCAGCAGCGTGAATACAGGGAGCTCCTACGAGCAGTACTTC. It translates to CASSVNTGSSYEQYF.

This clone was observed a handful of times. The chain is built from TRBV6-5 and TRBJ2-7; 8 nucleotides match TRBD2. Germline CDR1 reads MNHEY; CDR2 reads SVGAGI. CDR3 length: 15 amino acids. V was clipped by 5 bases and J by 1 base; unmatched bases: 7. Written as DNA, the CDR3 is TGTGCCAGCAGTCCTAAAGCGGGAGTGTCCTACGAGCAGTACTTC. The encoded protein is CASSPKAGVSYEQYF.

The rearrangement links TRBV6-1 to TRBJ1-2, with 10 bases fitting TRBD1. This CDR3 contains 12 residues. From germline, CDR1 is MNHNS and CDR2 SASEGT. J lost 6 bases, V lost 6 bases, and 1 base had no gene match. The CDR3 region is CASRGTGDGYTF. CDR3 nucleotides: TGTGCCAGCAGGGGGACAGGGGATGGCTACACCTTC.

This clone was recorded a few times. The rearrangement joins TRBV10-3 to TRBJ1-2; TRBD1 matches at 9 bases. The CDR3 spans 17 residues. J gave up 0 bases and V 3 bases, and 8 bases lay outside the gene matches. CDR1 and CDR2 (germline): ENHRY, SYGVKD. For the CDR3, the DNA is TGTGCCATCAGTGACTTACAGGGGGCTGGATCTAACTATGGCTACACCTTC. It codes for CAISDLQGAGSNYGYTF.

V usage is TRBV7-2 and J usage is TRBJ2-7, with 12 nucleotides matching TRBD2. With 5 bases clipped from V and 1 base from J, the junction kept 3 bases outside the gene matches. Germline lookup yields CDR1 SGHTA and CDR2 FQGNSA. This CDR3 comprises 15 residues. The CDR3 spells CASSVTSGGSYEQYF. The CDR3 DNA reads TGTGCCAGCAGCGTTACTAGCGGGGGGTCCTACGAGCAGTACTTC.

The chain uses TRBV12-5 and TRBJ2-7; maybe TRBD2 (5 bases). This CDR3 is 13 amino acids long. From germline, CDR1 is LGHNT and CDR2 FRNRAP. With 1 base removed from V and 3 bases from J, the gap between germline ends came to 7 bases. CDR3 nucleotides: TGTGCTAGTGGTTTGGATAGCGTCTACGAGCAGTACTTC. As protein: CASGLDSVYEQYF.

The chain recombines TRBV7-9 with TRBJ1-2; tentative D call: TRBD1 (5 bases). V dropped 0 bases and J dropped 8 bases, with 13 bases sitting between them. From germline, CDR1 is SEHNR and CDR2 FQNEAQ (reference sequence). The length of the CDR3 is 14 residues. The CDR3 coding sequence is TGTGCCAGCAGCTTAGCAGAGGGGTTAGAAGGCTACACCTTC. Its translation: CASSLAEGLEGYTF.

The chain joins TRBV6-6 to TRBJ2-3; D gene unclear. The CDR3 spans 14 residues. With 6 bases removed from V and 2 bases from J, the gap between germline ends came to 12 bases. From germline, CDR1 is MNHNY and CDR2 SVGAGI (reference sequence). CDR3 nucleotides: TGTGCCAGCAGATGGATCGGGCCCACAGATACGCAGTATTTT. This translates into CASRWIGPTDTQYF.

The V gene is TRBV6-1, the J gene TRBJ2-1; no firm D call. Germline assignment: CDR1 MNHNS and CDR2 SASEGT. V was pared by 3 bases and J by 11 bases, with 20 bases between. This CDR3 region has 15 residues. The DNA of the CDR3 is TGTGCCAGCAGTGACCCCCGCTGGACGCGCGTGAAGCAGTTCTTC. As protein: CASSDPRWTRVKQFF.

The gene calls are TRBV9 and TRBJ2-5, with a possible D match to TRBD1 (5 bases). The J call may be in error: the DNA end matches TRBJ2-7 better. This CDR3 has 14 residues. CDR1 and CDR2 (germline): SGDLS, YYNGEE. CDR3 sequence: CASSVEDSPYEQYF. CDR3 nucleotide sequence: TGTGCCAGCAGCGTAGAAGACAGTCCCTACGAGCAGTACTTC.

V gene TRBV10-2 combines with J gene TRBJ2-4, with unresolved D. CDR3 length: 13 residues. Germline CDR1 reads WSHSY; CDR2 reads SAAADI. Trimming removed 4 bases at V and 9 bases at J, with 13 bases between. CDR3 sequence: CASSGSPFGIQYF. The CDR3 DNA reads TGCGCCAGCAGTGGAAGCCCCTTCGGCATTCAGTACTTC.

Here the CDR3 reads CASSAWTGTHEQYF. Written as DNA, the CDR3 is TGTGCCAGCAGCGCCTGGACAGGCACCCACGAGCAGTACTTC. This chain joins TRBV9 and TRBJ2-7, with TRBD1 matching over 7 bases. The CDR3 contains 14 residues. Per germline, CDR1 SGDLS and CDR2 YYNGEE. J was trimmed by 5 bases and V by 3 bases; bases with no gene match: 8. The full variable domain, in which reference TRBV9 and TRBJ2-7 provide the parts outside the CDR3, is DSGVTQTPKHLITATGQRVTLRCSPRSGDLSVYWYQQSLDQGLQFLIQYYNGEERAKGNILERFSAQQFPDLHSELNLSSLELGDSALYFCASSAWTGTHEQYFGPGTRLTVT.

V usage is TRBV7-3 and J usage is TRBJ2-3; no clear D. V was pared by 5 bases and J by 1 base, with 16 bases between. CDR3 length: 16 residues. Germline V gene sequence: CDR1 SGHTA, CDR2 FQGTGA. The CDR3 is CASSPYGQTGTDTQYF. In nucleotides, the CDR3 is TGTGCCAGCAGCCCTTATGGCCAAACCGGCACAGATACGCAGTATTTT.

The V and J genes are TRBV6-1 and TRBJ2-3; possible D gene TRBD2, 5 bases. The V end lost 3 bases, the J end lost 6 bases, and 13 bases lay between the germline ends. The CDR3 has 14 residues. CDR1 is MNHNS, CDR2 SASEGT, per germline. The CDR3 nucleotides read TGTGCCAGCAGTGACAGCACGGGGATGGATACGCAGTATTTT. Amino acids: CASSDSTGMDTQYF.

The chain uses TRBV25-1 and TRBJ1-1; D is uncertain. The CDR3 sequence is 12 residues long. The germline V gene has CDR1 MGHDK and CDR2 SYGVNS. The V end lost 4 bases, the J end lost 3 bases, and 6 bases lay between the germline ends. CDR3 loop: CASSVTDTEAFF. The CDR3 DNA sequence: TGTGCCAGCAGTGTAACAGACACTGAAGCTTTCTTT.

The J gene is TRBJ2-2, the V gene TRBV30; possibly TRBD2 for D (6 bases). Germline-derived CDR1 and CDR2 are GTSNPN and SVGIG (reference sequence). The CDR3 consists of 15 residues. Trimming took 8 bases from V and 5 from J, leaving 21 bases between them. CDR3 region: CAGLGTGGVTGELFF. Here the CDR3 DNA reads TGTGCCGGACTCGGGACTGGGGGAGTAACCGGGGAGCTGTTTTTT.

The chain links TRBV6-6 to TRBJ2-1, with TRBD2 matching 11 bases. The CDR3 totals 14 residues. Looked up from germline, CDR1 is MNHNY and CDR2 is SVGAGI (reference sequence). With V trimmed by 4 bases and J by 8 bases, 4 bases remained unmatched. For the CDR3, the DNA is TGTGCCAGCAGTTCACTAGCGGGAGTAGATGAGCAGTTCTTC. Protein product: CASSSLAGVDEQFF.

This sequence joins TRBV18 and TRBJ1-4; D not resolved. Deletions cut 4 bases from V and 0 bases from J, with 6 bases between. The length of the CDR3 is 14 residues. From germline, CDR1 is KGHSH and CDR2 LQKENI. The CDR3 here is CASSRGATNEKLFF. CDR3 bases: TGTGCCAGCTCACGCGGGGCAACTAATGAAAAACTGTTTTTT.

The gene calls are TRBV28 and TRBJ2-1; 10 positions match TRBD2. V lost 4 bases and J lost 4; bases outside the gene matches: 7. Germline CDR1 is MDHEN and CDR2 is SYDVKM. The CDR3 spans 16 residues. CDR3 DNA: TGTGCCAGCAGTTCCCTACTAGCGGGATCTTACAATGAGCAGTTCTTC. The encoded protein is CASSSLLAGSYNEQFF.

This clone occurred a few times. The V call is TRBV7-8, the J call TRBJ2-4; no definite D call. Germline V gene data show CDR1 as SGHVS and CDR2 as FQNEAQ. Trimming pared 1 base from V and 6 bases from J, leaving 13 bases between. The CDR3 is 15 amino acids. CDR3 region: CASSLGLTDLNIQYF. The DNA of the CDR3 is TGTGCCAGCAGCTTAGGTCTCACAGACCTAAACATTCAGTACTTC.

Details on this clone: At one end, the junction sequence differs from germline, possibly due to a read error. V usage is TRBV5-1 and J usage is TRBJ2-7, with TRBD2 matching 9 bases. Germline CDR1 and CDR2: SGHRS and YFSETQ. The CDR3 runs 14 residues. The CDR3 is CASSSGTSSHEQYF. The CDR3 DNA reads TGCGCCAGCAGCTCCGGGACTAGCTCCCACGAGCAGTACTTC.

This clone is judged medium-sized. J is TRBJ1-5 and V is TRBV7-2; maybe TRBD1 (5 bases). Trimming took off 3 bases at V and 2 bases at J, with 8 bases between the two ends. This CDR3 has 14 residues. Germline V gene lookup returns CDR1 SGHTA and CDR2 FQGNSA. Here the CDR3 reads CASSLRGGNQPQHF. Written as DNA, the CDR3 is TGTGCCAGCAGCTTGCGGGGGGGCAATCAGCCCCAGCATTTT.

V gene TRBV27 combines with J gene TRBJ2-1, with TRBD2 matching 12 bases. Germline V gene lookup returns CDR1 MNHEY and CDR2 SMNVEV (reference sequence). CDR3 size: 14 residues. Trimming took 8 bases from V and 6 from J; bases not matched to a gene: 5. The CDR3: CASFGLAGINEQFF. CDR3 DNA sequence: TGTGCCAGCTTCGGACTAGCGGGGATCAATGAGCAGTTCTTC.